This is a list of T cell receptor beta chains from one sample in a study of cytomegalovirus exposure and HLA in healthy donors. Measured with immunoSEQ multiplex PCR; TCRdb has only the in-frame clones, and not every one. The sample shows approximately 100,000 clones, around three quarters of them seen only once. The sequenced sample consisted of PBMCs. The receptors derive from a woman between 18 and 29 years old in good health and CMV-seropositive. The CDR3 runs from the conserved cysteine through the conserved F or W. The D gene is left open where the match is weak. The size of a clone is reported for some rows only, either as once, few or many, or as a class for expanded clones.

once,TRBJ1-4,TRBV5-1,-,CASSLVSGSEKLFF,TGCGCCAGCAGCTTGGTTTCAGGGTCTGAAAAACTGTTTTTT
once,TRBJ1-6,TRBV19,-,CASKGGNSPLHF,TGTGCCAGTAAAGGGGGTAATTCACCCCTCCACTTT
-,TRBJ2-7,TRBV25-1,TRBD1,CASSGKGQGVTGEQYF,TGTGCCAGCAGTGGGAAGGGCCAGGGGGTAACTGGCGAGCAGTACTTC
few,TRBJ2-7,TRBV11-2,-,CASSAAWAPYEQYF,TGTGCCAGCAGCGCCGCATGGGCCCCCTACGAGCAGTACTTC
-,TRBJ2-7,TRBV2,-,CASSDGRSPGEQYF,TGTGCCAGCAGTGATGGCAGGTCGCCCGGCGAGCAGTACTTC
-,TRBJ1-1,TRBV19,-,CASSIFTAEAFF,TGTGCCAGTAGTATTTTCACAGCTGAAGCTTTCTTT
-,TRBJ2-5,TRBV5-1,TRBD2,CASSSQVAGVETQYF,TGCGCCAGCAGCTCCCAGGTAGCGGGAGTGGAGACCCAGTACTTC
-,TRBJ2-7,TRBV30,-,CAWNRVFEDEQYF,TGTGCCTGGAACAGGGTGTTTGAGGACGAGCAGTACTTC
-,TRBJ2-7,TRBV11-2,TRBD2,CASSFASGHYEQYF,TGTGCCAGCAGCTTCGCTAGCGGGCACTACGAGCAGTACTTC
-,TRBJ2-2,TRBV25-1,-,CASSEWEGQNTGELFF,TGTGCCAGCAGTGAATGGGAAGGACAGAACACCGGGGAGCTGTTTTTT
-,TRBJ1-2,TRBV27,-,CASSSSSGGALYGYTF,TGTGCCAGCAGTTCGTCGTCTGGAGGAGCACTCTATGGCTACACCTTC
-,TRBJ2-2,TRBV5-1,-,CASSLGHNTGELFF,TGCGCCAGCAGCCTCGGTCATAACACCGGGGAGCTGTTTTTT
-,TRBJ2-5,TRBV7-9,TRBD1,CASSLQGVWETQYF,TGTGCCAGCAGCTTACAGGGGGTCTGGGAGACCCAGTACTTC
few,TRBJ2-5,TRBV29-1,-,CSAMVQTTIETQYF,TGCAGCGCCATGGTGCAGACTACCATAGAGACCCAGTACTTC
many,TRBJ2-2,TRBV29-1,TRBD2,CSVEAGLAGGTGELFF,TGCAGCGTTGAGGCCGGACTAGCGGGAGGGACCGGGGAGCTGTTTTTT
-,TRBJ1-4,TRBV6-5,-,CASSYSGGANEKLFF,TGTGCCAGCAGTTACTCTGGGGGGGCTAATGAAAAACTGTTTTTT
-,TRBJ2-1,TRBV6-5,TRBD2,CASSSGLRGNEQFF,TGTGCCAGCAGCTCGGGTTTGCGGGGGAATGAGCAGTTCTTC
once,TRBJ2-2,TRBV5-8,-,CASSLGRNTGELFF,TGTGCCAGCAGCTTGGGCAGGAACACCGGGGAGCTGTTTTTT
-,TRBJ2-7,TRBV30,TRBD2,CAWSSGLAGGAEQYF,TGTGCCTGGAGTAGTGGACTAGCGGGAGGAGCCGAGCAGTACTTC
-,TRBJ1-1,TRBV20-1,-,CSAILQGLAFF,TGCAGTGCCATCCTCCAGGGATTAGCTTTCTTT
once,TRBJ1-5,TRBV10-3,-,CAISESEVGTRGGQPQHF,TGTGCCATCAGTGAGTCTGAGGTTGGAACCCGAGGAGGTCAGCCCCAGCATTTT
-,TRBJ2-3,TRBV5-1,TRBD2,CASSLASGKTDTQYF,TGCGCCAGCAGCTTAGCTAGCGGGAAAACAGATACGCAGTATTTT
once,TRBJ1-5,TRBV19,-,CASSPSGEVFFSNQPQHF,TGTGCCAGTAGCCCCTCGGGGGAGGTTTTTTTTAGCAATCAGCCCCAGCATTTT
-,TRBJ2-7,TRBV30,TRBD1,CAWKTGGYEQYF,TGTGCCTGGAAGACAGGGGGTTACGAGCAGTACTTC
-,TRBJ2-7,TRBV5-5,-,CASSYARTATYEQYF,TGTGCCAGCAGCTACGCGCGGACAGCTACCTACGAGCAGTACTTC
-,TRBJ2-1,TRBV7-9,-,CASSSGGILYNEQFF,TGTGCCAGCAGCTCCGGCGGGATCCTCTACAATGAGCAGTTCTTC